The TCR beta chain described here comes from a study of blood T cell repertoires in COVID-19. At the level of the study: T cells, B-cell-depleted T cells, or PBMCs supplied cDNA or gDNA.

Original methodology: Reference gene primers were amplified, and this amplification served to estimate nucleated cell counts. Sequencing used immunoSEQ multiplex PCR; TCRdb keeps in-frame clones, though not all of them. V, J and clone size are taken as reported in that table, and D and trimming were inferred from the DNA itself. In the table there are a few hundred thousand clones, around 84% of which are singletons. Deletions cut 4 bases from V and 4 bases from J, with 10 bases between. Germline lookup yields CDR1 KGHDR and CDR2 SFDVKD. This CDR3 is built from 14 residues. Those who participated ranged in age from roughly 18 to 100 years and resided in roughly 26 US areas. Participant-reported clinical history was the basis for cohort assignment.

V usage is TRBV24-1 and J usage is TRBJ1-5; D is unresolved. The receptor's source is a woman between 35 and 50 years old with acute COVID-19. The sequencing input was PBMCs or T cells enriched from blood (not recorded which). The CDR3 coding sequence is TGTGCCACCAGTGAACCCGGGGTGAATCAGCCCCAGCATTTT. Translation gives CATSEPGVNQPQHF.